This T cell receptor (beta chain) was found in a study of T cells in Graves' hyperthyroidism and ophthalmopathy. In the study overall: Any treatment followed the collection of peripheral blood at initial diagnosis. Study results and caveats: Ophthalmopathy onset followed model prediction by a median around 6.6 months.

The CDR3 runs to 16 residues. The V gene's germline CDR1 is MDHEN and CDR2 SYDVKM. After removal of 4 bases from V and 1 base from J, the junction contained 6 bases not matched to a gene. Newly diagnosed hyperthyroidism, duration under 2 months, in patients aged 18 to 65. Clinicians diagnosed patients from clinical symptoms, serum thyroxine and TRAb, thyroid ultrasound and orbital computed tomography. Note on this clonotype: Its antigen is undetermined.

Amplification targeted TCR beta CDR3 regions from RNA transcripts. A first-round RT-PCR of the TCR CDR3 used the HTBI primer set. TCRdb re-called the multiplex PCR reads with MiXCR, one entry per CDR3 protein. The table records under 800,000 distinct CDR3 sequences, 14% of them present only once. The material sequenced was blood. The clonotype comes from a woman younger than 30 with Graves' hyperthyroidism. V is TRBV28 and J is TRBJ2-5, with 10 bases identical to TRBD2. The CDR3 bases are TGTGCCAGCAGTTCGGAAGCGGGAGGGCCCCAAGAGACCCAGTACTTC. Translated: CASSSEAGGPQETQYF. The complete variable domain, with remaining parts taken from reference TRBV28 and TRBJ2-5, reads DVKVTQSSRYLVKRTGEKVFLECVQDMDHENMFWYRQDPGLGLRLIYFSYDVKMKEKGDIPEGYSVSREKKERFSLILESASTNQTSMYLCASSSEAGGPQETQYFGPGTRLLVL.